This is a list of T cell receptor beta chains from one sample in a study of post-analysis software for immune sequencing data. MiXCR, run by TCRdb on the PCR reads, gives a single entry per CDR3 protein. The table lists hundreds of thousands of distinct CDR3 sequences, 25% to 30% of them singletons, with approximately 0.55% in the top ten. Sequenced: blood. These receptors were collected from a girl aged 10-17 years with multiple sclerosis. CDR3s include the opening cysteine and the closing phenylalanine or tryptophan. Fields, in order: V gene, J gene, D gene, clone size, CDR3 DNA, CDR3 protein. D genes are given only for firm matches. Size values are once, few and many counts, or a class for expanded clones, and some rows have none.

TRBV3-1	TRBJ2-3	NA	few	TGTGCCAGCAGCCAGGGACTCCCAACAGATACGCAGTATTTT	CASSQGLPTDTQYF
TRBV5-7	TRBJ1-2	NA	NA	TGTGCCACCTGTTGGGGCGGCTATGGCTACACCTTC	CATCWGGYGYTF
TRBV12-3/TRBV12-4	TRBJ2-5	NA	few	TGTGCCAGCAGCCGAAGACCGAACAAGGGAGACTCCCAGTACTTC	CASSRRPNKGDSQYF
TRBV25-1	TRBJ1-4	NA	few	TGTGCCAGCAGTGAATATGTCCCGGGTAATGAAAAACTGTTTTTT	CASSEYVPGNEKLFF
TRBV7-2	TRBJ1-2	NA	few	TGTGCCAGCAGCTTAATGTTCGCTCAAGGCTACACCTTC	CASSLMFAQGYTF
TRBV5-1	TRBJ1-6	TRBD1	NA	TGCGCCAGCAGCTTCCAACCAGAATCGGGACAGGGGCGTCCACCCCTCCACTTT	CASSFQPESGQGRPPLHF
TRBV4-1	TRBJ2-7	NA	NA	TGCGCCAGCAGTCAAGATCCCCGGACGGCCTACAATGAGCAGTACTTC	CASSQDPRTAYNEQYF
TRBV12-3/TRBV12-4	TRBJ2-7	TRBD1	NA	TGTGCCAGCAGTTTTGTCGACAGGGCCTACGAGCAGTACTTC	CASSFVDRAYEQYF
TRBV6-5	TRBJ1-2	TRBD1	NA	TGTGCCAGCAGTTACTATGGGACAGGGATCAACTATGGCTACACCTTC	CASSYYGTGINYGYTF
TRBV28	TRBJ2-7	NA	NA	TGTGCCAGCAGTTTACAACAGGGCTACGAGCAGTACTTC	CASSLQQGYEQYF
TRBV29-1	TRBJ1-2	TRBD1	few	TGCAGCGTTGAAGATTGGAGGGACAGGGTTAGCTACACCTTC	CSVEDWRDRVSYTF
TRBV7-2	TRBJ2-1	NA	NA	TGTGCCAGCAGCTTTACTGGAGGGGGGGGTCACAATGAGCAGTTCTTC	CASSFTGGGGHNEQFF
TRBV6-6	TRBJ2-2	NA	NA	TGTGCCAGCTACGAAGGCAGATCGAACACCGGGGAGCTGTTTTTT	CASYEGRSNTGELFF
TRBV11-2	TRBJ2-5	TRBD1	NA	TGTGCCAGCAGCTTAGAGATCCCGACAGGGACAGAGACCCAGTACTTC	CASSLEIPTGTETQYF
TRBV3-1	TRBJ1-2	TRBD1	NA	TGTGCCAGCAGCCGATGGGACAGCAACTATGGCTACACCTTC	CASSRWDSNYGYTF
TRBV20-1	TRBJ2-5	NA	few	TGCAGTGCTAGAGATTCCGGCCAAATTGAGGGCCGGGAGACCCAGTACTTC	CSARDSGQIEGRETQYF
TRBV20-1	TRBJ2-7	TRBD1	few	TGCAGTGCTCGAACCGGGACAGGGGCCTACGAGCAGTACTTC	CSARTGTGAYEQYF
TRBV5-6	TRBJ2-1	NA	NA	TGTGCCAGCAGCTTGGCGGCAGGGGTCGAGCAGTTCTTC	CASSLAAGVEQFF
TRBV5-1	TRBJ1-1	NA	NA	TGCGCCAGCAGCTTGGGGGGAGACAAGAACACTGAAGCTTTCTTT	CASSLGGDKNTEAFF
TRBV5-1	TRBJ2-2	NA	NA	TGCGCCAGCAGCTTGGCTCCAACTAACACCGGGGAGCTGTTTTTT	CASSLAPTNTGELFF
TRBV6-5	TRBJ2-1	TRBD2	NA	TGTGCCAGCAGTTACCCGCCTAGCGGGACCTCCTCCTACAATGAGCAGTTCTTC	CASSYPPSGTSSYNEQFF
TRBV6-2/TRBV6-3	TRBJ2-5	NA	many	TGTGCCAGCAGTTACTCCTTAGTACAAGAGACCCAGTACTTC	CASSYSLVQETQYF
TRBV20-1	TRBJ2-2	NA	NA	TGCAGTGCTAGAGATCTCGGACGCGCCAGGGAGCTGTTTTTT	CSARDLGRARELFF
TRBV7-2	TRBJ1-5	TRBD1	NA	TGTGCCAGCAGCCCAAGGGACAGGGGGTCTAGCAATCAGCCCCAGCATTTT	CASSPRDRGSSNQPQHF
TRBV6-1	TRBJ1-4	NA	NA	TGTGCCAGCAGTGAATCAGGGGCACAGGCTGAAAAACTGTTTTTT	CASSESGAQAEKLFF
TRBV7-6	TRBJ2-5	NA	NA	TGTGCCAGCAGCTTAGATCTCTCCGGACATGGAGAGACCCAGTACTTC	CASSLDLSGHGETQYF
TRBV27	TRBJ2-5	NA	NA	TGTGCCAGCAGTAAAGGGTTCGGCGGGGAGACCCAGTACTTC	CASSKGFGGETQYF
TRBV2	TRBJ2-7	TRBD2	NA	TGTGCCAGCAGGGATACTAGCGGGAGACACAATGAGCAGTACTTC	CASRDTSGRHNEQYF
TRBV28	TRBJ2-6	NA	few	TGTGCCTCCCTAAGCCCGTCCTCTGGGGCCAACGTCCTGACTTTC	CASLSPSSGANVLTF
TRBV3-1	TRBJ2-1	TRBD2	NA	TGTGCCAGCAAACTAGCGGGGGGTCCCCATAAGCAGTTCTTC	CASKLAGGPHKQFF
TRBV28	TRBJ1-4	NA	NA	TGTGCCAGCAGCCCCCCAAACCAGGCGGAAAAACTGTTTTTT	CASSPPNQAEKLFF
TRBV7-6	TRBJ2-5	TRBD2	few	TGTGCCAGCACGATAGCGGGGGGGAAGTCAGAGACCCAGTACTTC	CASTIAGGKSETQYF
TRBV12-3/TRBV12-4	TRBJ2-7	TRBD1	NA	TGTGCCAGCAGGGGGACAGGGAACTACGAGCAGTACTTC	CASRGTGNYEQYF